A selection of T cell receptor beta chains follows, all from one sample in a study of T-cell reconstitution after alpha-beta-depleted transplantation in children. TCRdb used MiXCR to reprocess the PCR reads, holding one entry per CDR3 protein. The data contain about 230,000 distinct CDR3 sequences, 9.7% of them singletons. The source material was PBMCs from the stem cell graft donor, sampled from the stem cell graft. The source is a human donor who donated a stem cell graft to a child with SCID. Both conserved end residues are part of each CDR3. Fields, in order: clone size, J gene, V gene, D gene, CDR3 protein, CDR3 DNA. A D gene is named only where the DNA matches it firmly. A clone size is listed for some rows: how often the clone was seen (once, few, many), or a class if it is expanded.

clone_size: many; j_call: TRBJ1-5; v_call: TRBV7-9; d_call: NA; cdr3_aa: CASSLDRVNQPQHF; cdr3_nt: TGTGCCAGCAGCTTAGACAGGGTCAATCAGCCCCAGCATTTT
clone_size: many; j_call: TRBJ1-2; v_call: TRBV5-1; d_call: NA; cdr3_aa: CASSYGLRENYGYTF; cdr3_nt: TGCGCCAGCAGCTACGGACTGAGAGAAAACTATGGCTACACCTTC
clone_size: NA; j_call: TRBJ1-4; v_call: TRBV5-4; d_call: NA; cdr3_aa: CASSSRRNEKLFF; cdr3_nt: TGTGCCAGCAGCTCGAGGCGGAATGAAAAACTGTTTTTT
clone_size: many; j_call: TRBJ1-1; v_call: TRBV7-9; d_call: NA; cdr3_aa: CASSLYSRLEAFF; cdr3_nt: TGTGCCAGCAGCTTATACAGCAGACTCGAAGCTTTCTTT
clone_size: many; j_call: TRBJ2-1; v_call: TRBV3-1; d_call: TRBD2; cdr3_aa: CASSQEAGGPYNEQFF; cdr3_nt: TGTGCCAGCAGCCAAGAAGCGGGGGGGCCGTACAATGAGCAGTTCTTC
clone_size: many; j_call: TRBJ1-2; v_call: TRBV20-1; d_call: NA; cdr3_aa: CSARGTSATVANYGYTF; cdr3_nt: TGCAGTGCTAGAGGGACTTCCGCGACAGTGGCTAACTATGGCTACACCTTC
clone_size: many; j_call: TRBJ1-6; v_call: TRBV27; d_call: NA; cdr3_aa: CASSLLRTANSPLHF; cdr3_nt: TGTGCCAGCAGTTTACTACGGACAGCGAATTCACCCCTCCACTTT
clone_size: many; j_call: TRBJ2-1; v_call: TRBV5-1; d_call: NA; cdr3_aa: CASSLGQPPPLDEQFF; cdr3_nt: TGCGCCAGCAGCTTGGGACAGCCCCCCCCTCTCGATGAGCAGTTCTTC
clone_size: many; j_call: TRBJ2-1; v_call: TRBV5-6; d_call: NA; cdr3_aa: CASSKIGGASSYNEQFF; cdr3_nt: TGTGCCAGCAGCAAAATCGGGGGCGCCAGCTCCTACAATGAGCAGTTCTTC
clone_size: many; j_call: TRBJ1-5; v_call: TRBV15; d_call: NA; cdr3_aa: CATAVTQGRAQHF; cdr3_nt: TGTGCCACCGCGGTGACACAGGGCAGAGCCCAGCATTTT
clone_size: few; j_call: TRBJ1-1; v_call: TRBV30; d_call: NA; cdr3_aa: CAWSAYPVENTEAFF; cdr3_nt: TGTGCCTGGAGCGCTTACCCCGTGGAGAACACTGAAGCTTTCTTT
clone_size: many; j_call: TRBJ1-5; v_call: TRBV12-3/TRBV12-4; d_call: NA; cdr3_aa: CASSPLGPGNQPQHF; cdr3_nt: TGTGCCAGCAGCCCTCTGGGACCTGGCAATCAGCCCCAGCATTTT
clone_size: many; j_call: TRBJ1-4; v_call: TRBV7-8; d_call: TRBD1; cdr3_aa: CASSPYRGRDEKLFF; cdr3_nt: TGTGCCAGCAGCCCCTACAGGGGGCGGGATGAAAAACTGTTTTTT
clone_size: many; j_call: TRBJ2-1; v_call: TRBV7-2; d_call: TRBD2; cdr3_aa: CASSLWGLAGSKGNEQFF; cdr3_nt: TGTGCCAGCAGCTTATGGGGACTAGCGGGGTCGAAAGGAAATGAGCAGTTCTTC
clone_size: many; j_call: TRBJ2-1; v_call: TRBV6-5; d_call: NA; cdr3_aa: CASSYLPQGGIDEQFF; cdr3_nt: TGTGCCAGCAGTTACTTACCTCAGGGGGGAATCGATGAGCAGTTCTTC
clone_size: many; j_call: TRBJ2-7; v_call: TRBV4-3; d_call: TRBD1; cdr3_aa: CASSPLPGQLPYEQYF; cdr3_nt: TGCGCCAGCAGCCCTCTTCCGGGACAGCTTCCCTACGAGCAGTACTTC
clone_size: few; j_call: TRBJ2-2; v_call: TRBV4-2; d_call: TRBD1; cdr3_aa: CASSQQGAGEWTGELFF; cdr3_nt: TGTGCCAGCAGCCAGCAGGGGGCAGGGGAGTGGACCGGGGAGCTGTTTTTT
clone_size: many; j_call: TRBJ1-4; v_call: TRBV6-1; d_call: NA; cdr3_aa: CASSAPGTGTKLFF; cdr3_nt: TGTGCCAGCAGTGCACCCGGGACGGGCACAAAACTGTTTTTT
clone_size: many; j_call: TRBJ1-3; v_call: TRBV5-1; d_call: NA; cdr3_aa: CASSYGRQTPSSGNTIYF; cdr3_nt: TGCGCCAGCAGCTATGGCCGACAGACCCCGAGCTCTGGAAACACCATATATTTT
clone_size: many; j_call: TRBJ1-5; v_call: TRBV5-1; d_call: NA; cdr3_aa: CASSFRGGNQPQHF; cdr3_nt: TGCGCCAGCAGCTTTCGGGGAGGGAATCAGCCCCAGCATTTT
clone_size: many; j_call: TRBJ1-5; v_call: TRBV7-2; d_call: NA; cdr3_aa: CASSLEGQSPYQPQHF; cdr3_nt: TGTGCCAGCAGCTTAGAAGGGCAATCTCCCTATCAGCCCCAGCATTTT
clone_size: NA; j_call: TRBJ2-1; v_call: TRBV7-8; d_call: TRBD2; cdr3_aa: CASSLVAGVMGEQFF; cdr3_nt: TGTGCCAGCAGCTTAGTAGCGGGGGTAATGGGTGAGCAGTTCTTC
clone_size: few; j_call: TRBJ1-2; v_call: TRBV14; d_call: NA; cdr3_aa: CASSRTLRGYTF; cdr3_nt: TGTGCCAGCAGCCGCACTCTACGAGGCTACACCTTC
clone_size: many; j_call: TRBJ2-4; v_call: TRBV20-1; d_call: NA; cdr3_aa: CSAPSWLGTKNIQYF; cdr3_nt: TGCAGTGCCCCATCGTGGTTGGGCACCAAAAACATTCAGTACTTC
clone_size: many; j_call: TRBJ1-5; v_call: TRBV20-1; d_call: TRBD1; cdr3_aa: CSARKGQVNQPQHF; cdr3_nt: TGCAGTGCCCGAAAGGGACAGGTTAATCAGCCCCAGCATTTT
clone_size: many; j_call: TRBJ1-2; v_call: TRBV5-5; d_call: NA; cdr3_aa: CASSSSGREKSYTF; cdr3_nt: TGTGCCAGCAGCTCATCGGGCAGGGAGAAGAGCTACACCTTC
clone_size: few; j_call: TRBJ1-1; v_call: TRBV10-2; d_call: NA; cdr3_aa: CASSEFPNTEAFF; cdr3_nt: TGCGCCAGCAGTGAGTTTCCGAACACTGAAGCTTTCTTT
clone_size: many; j_call: TRBJ1-2; v_call: TRBV15; d_call: NA; cdr3_aa: CATSRDPRGDGYTF; cdr3_nt: TGTGCCACCAGCAGAGATCCAAGGGGAGACGGCTACACCTTC
clone_size: NA; j_call: TRBJ1-5; v_call: TRBV6-5; d_call: NA; cdr3_aa: CASSYHPNRDQPQHF; cdr3_nt: TGTGCCAGCAGTTACCATCCCAATCGAGATCAGCCCCAGCATTTT
clone_size: many; j_call: TRBJ2-1; v_call: TRBV7-6; d_call: NA; cdr3_aa: CASSLIGEQFF; cdr3_nt: TGTGCCAGCAGCTTAATAGGGGAGCAGTTCTTC
clone_size: many; j_call: TRBJ2-1; v_call: TRBV19; d_call: TRBD2; cdr3_aa: CASSISGGAYNEQFF; cdr3_nt: TGTGCCAGTAGTATCAGCGGGGGGGCCTACAATGAGCAGTTCTTC
clone_size: many; j_call: TRBJ2-7; v_call: TRBV2; d_call: TRBD2; cdr3_aa: CASSEGLAEHYEQYF; cdr3_nt: TGTGCCAGCAGTGAAGGGCTAGCGGAACACTACGAGCAGTACTTC
clone_size: many; j_call: TRBJ1-5; v_call: TRBV2; d_call: TRBD1; cdr3_aa: CASSGDRGNQPQHF; cdr3_nt: TGTGCCAGCAGTGGGGACAGGGGAAATCAGCCCCAGCATTTT
clone_size: many; j_call: TRBJ2-3; v_call: TRBV7-9; d_call: NA; cdr3_aa: CASSLLSWGGTDTQYF; cdr3_nt: TGTGCCAGCAGCTTACTCTCTTGGGGGGGCACAGATACGCAGTATTTT
clone_size: many; j_call: TRBJ2-1; v_call: TRBV7-9; d_call: NA; cdr3_aa: CASRKTDHNEQFF; cdr3_nt: TGTGCCAGCAGAAAGACAGACCACAATGAGCAGTTCTTC
clone_size: many; j_call: TRBJ2-1; v_call: TRBV18; d_call: NA; cdr3_aa: CASSPQGSNNEQFF; cdr3_nt: TGTGCCAGCTCACCACAGGGTTCCAACAATGAGCAGTTCTTC
clone_size: many; j_call: TRBJ1-4; v_call: TRBV10-3; d_call: NA; cdr3_aa: CATAESEKLFF; cdr3_nt: TGTGCCACCGCCGAGTCGGAAAAACTGTTTTTT
clone_size: many; j_call: TRBJ2-2; v_call: TRBV29-1; d_call: TRBD1; cdr3_aa: CSVDPGDRAVGELFF; cdr3_nt: TGCAGCGTTGATCCTGGGGACAGGGCGGTTGGGGAGCTGTTTTTT
clone_size: few; j_call: TRBJ2-6; v_call: TRBV3-1; d_call: NA; cdr3_aa: CASSPGFSGANVLTF; cdr3_nt: TGTGCCAGCAGCCCAGGCTTCTCTGGGGCCAACGTCCTGACTTTC
clone_size: many; j_call: TRBJ1-1; v_call: TRBV27; d_call: NA; cdr3_aa: CASSLSTMNTEAFF; cdr3_nt: TGTGCCAGCAGTTTATCCACAATGAACACTGAAGCTTTCTTT
clone_size: many; j_call: TRBJ1-1; v_call: TRBV20-1; d_call: NA; cdr3_aa: CSARGLVPEAFF; cdr3_nt: TGCAGTGCTCGGGGGCTGGTCCCTGAAGCTTTCTTT
clone_size: few; j_call: TRBJ2-5; v_call: TRBV5-1; d_call: NA; cdr3_aa: CASSVTRGRETQYF; cdr3_nt: TGCGCCAGCAGCGTCACGAGGGGCCGAGAGACCCAGTACTTC
clone_size: few; j_call: TRBJ2-6; v_call: TRBV7-9; d_call: NA; cdr3_aa: CASSLKGTGANVLTF; cdr3_nt: TGTGCCAGCAGCTTAAAGGGGACTGGGGCCAACGTCCTGACTTTC
clone_size: NA; j_call: TRBJ1-2; v_call: TRBV7-2; d_call: NA; cdr3_aa: CASSFRVNYGYTF; cdr3_nt: TGTGCCAGCAGCTTCAGGGTTAACTATGGCTACACCTTC
clone_size: many; j_call: TRBJ2-3; v_call: TRBV5-5; d_call: NA; cdr3_aa: CASVRGPSTDTQYF; cdr3_nt: TGTGCCAGTGTCAGAGGTCCTAGCACAGATACGCAGTATTTT
clone_size: many; j_call: TRBJ2-7; v_call: TRBV10-3; d_call: NA; cdr3_aa: CAISEPTRGLHEQYF; cdr3_nt: TGTGCCATCAGTGAGCCTACCCGGGGCCTACACGAGCAGTACTTC
clone_size: many; j_call: TRBJ2-3; v_call: TRBV20-1; d_call: TRBD2; cdr3_aa: CSAETSGASTDTQYF; cdr3_nt: TGCAGTGCTGAAACTAGCGGGGCTAGCACAGATACGCAGTATTTT
clone_size: few; j_call: TRBJ1-1; v_call: TRBV18; d_call: NA; cdr3_aa: CASSKTANTEAFF; cdr3_nt: TGTGCCAGCTCCAAAACAGCGAACACTGAAGCTTTCTTT
clone_size: many; j_call: TRBJ2-5; v_call: TRBV7-2; d_call: NA; cdr3_aa: CASSLTPETQYF; cdr3_nt: TGTGCCAGCAGCTTAACCCCGGAGACCCAGTACTTC
clone_size: many; j_call: TRBJ1-6; v_call: TRBV12-3/TRBV12-4; d_call: NA; cdr3_aa: CASSLKGISPLHF; cdr3_nt: TGTGCCAGCAGTTTAAAGGGGATTTCACCCCTCCACTTT
clone_size: few; j_call: TRBJ2-1; v_call: TRBV7-2; d_call: NA; cdr3_aa: CASSPHLRASSYNEQFF; cdr3_nt: TGTGCCAGCAGCCCACATTTGAGGGCGAGCTCCTACAATGAGCAGTTCTTC
clone_size: many; j_call: TRBJ1-4; v_call: TRBV2; d_call: NA; cdr3_aa: CASSEEETGYNEKLFF; cdr3_nt: TGTGCCAGCAGTGAAGAGGAGACAGGCTATAATGAAAAACTGTTTTTT
clone_size: many; j_call: TRBJ2-2; v_call: TRBV10-3; d_call: TRBD2; cdr3_aa: CAAAALAGYTGELFF; cdr3_nt: TGTGCCGCAGCAGCACTAGCGGGGTATACCGGGGAGCTGTTTTTT
clone_size: many; j_call: TRBJ1-4; v_call: TRBV6-1; d_call: NA; cdr3_aa: CASRKGAVNEKLFF; cdr3_nt: TGTGCCAGCAGAAAAGGGGCAGTTAATGAAAAACTGTTTTTT
clone_size: many; j_call: TRBJ1-1; v_call: TRBV6-6; d_call: TRBD1; cdr3_aa: CASSPTGTGGDEAFF; cdr3_nt: TGTGCCAGCAGTCCCACCGGGACAGGGGGTGATGAAGCTTTCTTT
clone_size: many; j_call: TRBJ2-3; v_call: TRBV5-1; d_call: TRBD2; cdr3_aa: CASSGGLAADTQYF; cdr3_nt: TGCGCCAGCAGCGGAGGACTAGCTGCAGATACGCAGTATTTT
clone_size: NA; j_call: TRBJ1-4; v_call: TRBV12-3/TRBV12-4; d_call: TRBD1; cdr3_aa: CAFCFVLSLQGARGEKLFF; cdr3_nt: TGTGCCTTCTGTTTTGTCCTCTCTCTGCAGGGGGCGCGGGGAGAAAAACTGTTTTTT
clone_size: NA; j_call: TRBJ2-7; v_call: TRBV2; d_call: TRBD2; cdr3_aa: CASSRTSGGLSYEQYF; cdr3_nt: TGTGCCAGCAGCAGGACTAGCGGGGGGCTCTCCTACGAGCAGTACTTC
clone_size: many; j_call: TRBJ1-2; v_call: TRBV12-3/TRBV12-4; d_call: TRBD1; cdr3_aa: CASSLAGQGVKGYTF; cdr3_nt: TGTGCCAGCAGTTTAGCGGGACAGGGAGTGAAAGGCTACACCTTC
clone_size: NA; j_call: TRBJ2-7; v_call: TRBV6-5; d_call: TRBD1; cdr3_aa: CASSYSTGEKGEQYF; cdr3_nt: TGTGCCAGCAGTTACTCGACAGGGGAAAAAGGAGAGCAGTACTTC